The present TCR beta chain was sequenced within a study of blood T cell repertoires in COVID-19. Study overall: Sources were T cells, B-cell-depleted T cells, or PBMCs; the material itself was cDNA or gDNA.

The CDR3 loop spans 17 amino acids. CDR1 and CDR2 (germline): SGDLS, YYNGEE. The germline V and J ends were trimmed by 0 bases and 0 bases, with 13 bases remaining between them. The data were produced by immunoSEQ multiplex PCR, yet TCRdb's version contains in-frame clones alone and is incomplete. Among some 140,000 clones, 70% to 90% were seen once, and the ten largest hold roughly 18%. This clone was recorded once. Material for sequencing was peripheral blood. This TCR derives from a woman aged 50 to 65 who had recovered from COVID-19. The V gene is TRBV9, the J gene TRBJ1-3, with a possible D match to TRBD1 (5 bases). CDR3 protein: CASSVAPGISSGNTIYF. For the CDR3, the DNA is TGTGCCAGCAGCGTAGCTCCAGGGATTAGCTCTGGAAACACCATATATTTT.